This T cell receptor (beta chain) was retrieved from a study of human thymus T cells (dated by TCRdb to the early 2020s). At the level of the whole study: The study used about 8 infant thymus samples plus four related peripheral blood samples to characterize TCR alpha and beta repertoires. The infant donors were about 7 to 250 days old, and the cohort included several males and two females. Study-level results and caveats: The related research reported highly overlapping thymic TCR repertoires among unrelated individuals. Both the thymic and the peripheral blood repertoires appeared to show biased V and J gene segment usage. Thymus samples yielded on average roughly 790,000 unique TCRB clonotypes, compared with 80,000 to 85,000 from blood samples.

Note on this clone: No cognate antigen has been identified for it. No clone much larger than this one lies a single base away; base qualities are absent.

The thymus tissue came from surgical resects taken out during corrective cardiac surgery. Immunologically healthy infants undergoing open corrective cardiac surgery for congenital heart defects in Finland were used as donors. Thymocytes were released mechanically from tissue and stored at -70 °C as pellets of 10-30 million cells. A QIAsymphony instrument was used to extract genomic DNA from frozen cell pellets. Taken from the germline V gene, the CDR1 and CDR2 loops are MDHEN and SYDVKM. V and J are truncated by 6 bases and 2 bases respectively, leaving an intervening sequence of 12 bases. CDR3 length: 14 amino acids, cysteine to phenylalanine. The entry retains the CDR3 DNA only, 42 bases that are in frame from base 1. The immunoSEQ multiplex PCR assay was used to amplify the TCRB and TCRAD loci from a standardized quantity of quality-controlled genomic DNA. The amplicons spanned the V(D)J region and were long enough to cover the CDR3 and allow V and J genes to be identified. Amplicon sequencing was performed on an Illumina platform through the commercial immunoSEQ service. In the paper's pipeline: Primer bias and sequencing errors were corrected as previously described, and TCRAD and TCRB were defined on the basis of the IMGT database. The repertoires were analysed using immunoSEQ Analyzer 3.0 and VDJTools for basic statistics, V/J segment usage, diversity estimates, rarefaction and pairwise overlap. Diversity was estimated with Chao1, ChaoE, Efron-Thisted, Shannon and inverse Simpson indices, and also on datasets down-sampled to the smallest sample. Repertoire overlap used strict matching of CDR3 nucleotide sequence, V gene and J gene, with Jaccard-based multidimensional scaling clustering. The immuneACCESS repertoire file appears here via TCRdb, limited to in-frame rearrangements. These files lack a portion of the clones; in checked studies, under half of the deficit traces to unresolved V genes, and the cause of the others is not known. V, J and clone size derive from that table, while D and trimming were established from the DNA sequence. The table for this sample lists 75,000 to 90,000 clones; 95% to 98% of them were counted only once. The top ten clonotypes cover 0.031% of the sample.

The source is a boy less than two years old with a congenital heart defect but otherwise immunologically healthy. The specimen was thymus tissue. The chain was built from TRBV28 and TRBJ2-3; the D gene identity is not certain. The DNA is TGTGCCAGCAGCCATCCAGACCCCACAGATACGCAGTATTTT. Translated, this gives CASSHPDPTDTQYF.